A selection of T cell receptor beta chains follows, all from one sample in a study of T cells in localized non-small cell lung cancer. Assay used: immunoSEQ multiplex PCR; TCRdb lists only in-frame clones, some missing. The data hold some 140,000 clones, with 70% to 90% observed a single time. This specimen was peripheral blood, taken before any cancer treatment. The receptors shown here come from a female donor at least 60 years old with stage I lung adenocarcinoma. Each CDR3 is given with its conserved first and last residue. D genes are given only for firm matches. Rows may omit the clone size; those that give it use once, few, many or a size class.

TRBJ2-2 TRBV11-3 . . CASSFRSASGELFF TGTGCCAGCAGCTTTCGGTCGGCTTCCGGGGAGCTGTTTTTT
TRBJ2-3 TRBV10-3 . once CAISVVPTGGTDTQYF TGTGCCATCAGTGTGGTGCCGACAGGTGGGACAGATACGCAGTATTTT
TRBJ2-2 TRBV6-1 TRBD2 . CASSDGTKDTGELFF TGTGCCAGCAGTGACGGGACTAAGGACACCGGGGAGCTGTTTTTT
TRBJ2-7 TRBV28 . . CASSPSGYGYEQYF TGTGCCAGCAGTCCCTCGGGGTACGGCTACGAGCAGTACTTC
TRBJ2-5 TRBV5-1 . . CASSLSGNRQETQYF TGCGCCAGCAGCTTGAGTGGCAACAGACAAGAGACCCAGTACTTC
TRBJ2-1 TRBV19 . . CASSIAPRGAEQFF TGTGCCAGTAGTATAGCCCCACGGGGGGCTGAGCAGTTCTTC
TRBJ2-3 TRBV6-1 . . CASSPSADTQYF TGTGCCAGCAGTCCCTCAGCAGATACGCAGTATTTT
TRBJ1-5 TRBV6-6 . few CASSETGTSNQPQHF TGTGCCAGCAGTGAGACCGGGACGTCGAATCAGCCCCAGCATTTT
TRBJ2-5 TRBV6-5 . . CASSAGETQYF TGTGCCAGCAGTGCCGGGGAGACCCAGTACTTC
TRBJ1-2 TRBV14 . few CASSPLRGGGYTF TGTGCCAGCAGCCCTTTACGGGGGGGCGGCTACACCTTC
TRBJ2-7 TRBV19 TRBD2 . CASSIGTSGIYEQYF TGTGCCAGTAGTATTGGGACTAGCGGGATTTACGAGCAGTACTTC
TRBJ1-5 TRBV6-4 TRBD1 . CASSVDRGQPQHF TGTGCCAGCAGTGTTGACAGGGGTCAGCCCCAGCATTTT
TRBJ2-1 TRBV19 . . CASSIPRVYNEQFF TGTGCCAGTAGTATACCTCGGGTCTACAATGAGCAGTTCTTC
TRBJ1-4 TRBV5-6 TRBD1 once CASSLDRGDLFF TGTGCCAGCAGTTTGGACAGGGGTGACCTGTTTTTT
TRBJ1-4 TRBV4-1 . . CASSSPSIRNEKLFF TGCGCCAGCAGCTCGCCGTCGATACGTAATGAAAAACTGTTTTTT
TRBJ2-3 TRBV5-1 TRBD2 once CASSLDSGRVTDTQYF TGCGCCAGCAGCTTGGACAGCGGGAGGGTCACAGATACGCAGTATTTT
TRBJ1-2 TRBV30 . . CAWSRAAYGYTF TGTGCCTGGAGCAGGGCGGCATATGGCTACACCTTC
TRBJ1-3 TRBV4-1 . . CASSQVGLAGNTIYF TGCGCCAGCAGCCAAGTTGGGTTGGCCGGAAACACCATATATTTT
TRBJ1-5 TRBV5-4 . . CASSLEGDSNQPQHF TGTGCCAGCAGCTTGGAGGGGGACAGCAATCAGCCCCAGCATTTT
TRBJ1-4 TRBV28 . . CASSLGWGSEKLFF TGTGCCAGCAGTTTAGGCTGGGGTTCTGAAAAACTGTTTTTT
TRBJ2-6 TRBV30 . . CAWRPTAWANVLTF TGTGCCTGGAGGCCCACGGCCTGGGCCAACGTCCTGACTTTC
TRBJ2-4 TRBV7-2 TRBD1 . CASSLVTGLAKNIQYF TGTGCCAGCAGCTTAGTGACAGGGTTAGCCAAAAACATTCAGTACTTC
TRBJ1-4 TRBV30 . . CAFSATNEKLFF TGTGCCTTCTCAGCAACTAATGAAAAACTGTTTTTT
TRBJ2-7 TRBV5-5 TRBD1 . CASSFQGQGGTYEQYF TGTGCCAGCAGCTTCCAAGGACAGGGCGGAACCTACGAGCAGTACTTC
TRBJ1-1 TRBV5-1 . . CASSLGGTVYSTEAFF TGCGCCAGCAGCTTGGGAGGGACCGTTTATTCCACTGAAGCTTTCTTT
TRBJ1-1 TRBV25-1 TRBD1 . CASSEQGAVEAFF TGTGCCAGCAGTGAACAGGGGGCGGTTGAAGCTTTCTTT
TRBJ1-3 TRBV7-3 . . CASSPDSYGNTIYF TGTGCCAGCAGCCCAGACAGTTATGGAAACACCATATATTTT
TRBJ2-4 TRBV2 . . CASRGSSDIQYF TGTGCCAGCAGGGGTTCTAGCGACATTCAGTACTTC
TRBJ2-7 TRBV28 . . CASGQGTYEQYF TGTGCCAGCGGGCAGGGAACCTACGAGCAGTACTTC
TRBJ1-1 TRBV6-6 . few CASIQASGPEAFF TGTGCCAGCATCCAGGCGTCAGGTCCCGAAGCTTTCTTT
TRBJ2-7 TRBV18 TRBD1 . CASSPLGQGRDEQYF TGTGCCAGCTCACCCCTGGGACAGGGGAGGGACGAGCAGTACTTC
TRBJ2-5 TRBV5-4 TRBD2 once CASSFGTSGGLETQYF TGTGCCAGCAGCTTTGGGACTAGCGGGGGGCTGGAGACCCAGTACTTC
TRBJ1-1 TRBV28 . . CASSRTDRIHEAFF TGTGCCAGCAGCCGCACCGACAGGATACATGAAGCTTTCTTT
TRBJ1-4 TRBV9 TRBD1 once CASSGSPAGQGGEKLFF TGTGCCAGCAGCGGCTCACCGGCGGGACAGGGAGGAGAAAAACTGTTTTTT
TRBJ1-1 TRBV15 . . CATSRDRRTEAFF TGTGCCACCAGCAGAGATAGGAGAACTGAAGCTTTCTTT
TRBJ2-7 TRBV15 . . CATSRAAGYEQYF TGTGCCACCAGCAGGGCAGCCGGATACGAGCAGTACTTC
TRBJ1-1 TRBV4-1 . . CASSQDKRRLNTEAFF TGCGCCAGCAGCCAAGATAAGAGACGGCTGAACACTGAAGCTTTCTTT
TRBJ2-3 TRBV29-1 . . CSVDEGRRTDTQYF TGCAGCGTTGATGAGGGTCGCCGCACAGATACGCAGTATTTT
TRBJ1-2 TRBV18 . . CASSPSTEYGYTF TGTGCCAGCTCACCGTCTACCGAGTATGGCTACACCTTC
TRBJ2-1 TRBV29-1 TRBD2 . CSALRLSGRAKNEQFF TGCAGCGCCCTCCGTTTGAGCGGGAGGGCCAAGAATGAGCAGTTCTTC